Given below is one TCR beta chain in context. Antigen specificity is unknown. The CDR3 runs to 15 residues. Per the germline V gene, CDR1 is ENHRY and CDR2 is SYGVKD. V dropped 3 bases and J dropped 8; count of bases not matched to a gene: 10. The data belong to a study of shared clonotypes between healthy human individuals. Notes on the study in general: How much donors shared clonotypes was expected to be affected by sequencing depth. Across subsets, estimated richness was generally greater for naive than for memory populations. Represented diversity (both genetic and exposure-history) was limited by the small number of donors.

For every subset, genomic DNA was evenly distributed across several immunoSEQ plates. Profiling relied on immunoSEQ multiplex PCR, and the TCRdb table lists in-frame clones only, not all of them. The data contain approximately 2,000,000 clones, 93% of them singletons. CD45RO-negative cells were positively selected for CCR7, leaving out terminally differentiated effector memory CD45RA+ cells. Sequenced input: naive CD8+ T cells from PBMCs. J is TRBJ2-1 and V is TRBV10-3, with TRBD2 matching over 7 bases. The sequence was obtained from a man aged 18 to 29 in good health. Some clones in this sample may be carry-over from other donors' samples. CDR3 DNA sequence: TGTGCCATCAGTGAATCCCTAGCGGACGGGGATGAGCAGTTCTTC. The encoded protein is CAISESLADGDEQFF.